Listed below are T cell receptor beta chains from one sample, sequenced in a study of radiation and T cells in renal cell carcinoma. Data came from immunoSEQ multiplex PCR; TCRdb stores just in-frame clones and leaves some out. Of about 170,000 clones in the sample, about 85% were seen once. The input for sequencing was blood, taken from a patient whose treatment included radiotherapy and nephrectomy. The receptors come from a woman aged 50 to 65 with renal cell carcinoma. Each CDR3 is given with its conserved first and last residue. D genes are given only for firm matches. Where a row states a size, it is once, few, many or the class of an expanded clone; other rows omit it.

clone size	V gene	J gene	D gene	CDR3 DNA	CDR3 protein
-	TRBV9	TRBJ2-7	-	TGTGCCAGCAGCGATGACGGAGCCTCCTACGAGCAGTACTTC	CASSDDGASYEQYF
-	TRBV13	TRBJ1-3	-	TGTGCCAGCAGCCTCGGGACTGCGCTGAACACCATATATTTT	CASSLGTALNTIYF
-	TRBV5-1	TRBJ1-1	-	TGCGCCAGCTTTAGGGCGGCATCGGACACTGAAGCTTTCTTT	CASFRAASDTEAFF
-	TRBV7-2	TRBJ2-5	-	TGTGCCAGCAGCTTAGACAGCCATAGGACCCAGTACTTC	CASSLDSHRTQYF
-	TRBV7-3	TRBJ1-1	-	TGTGCCAGCAGCGACCGATCGGACACTGAAGCTTTCTTT	CASSDRSDTEAFF
-	TRBV28	TRBJ1-6	TRBD1	TGTGCCAGCAAGGGGTGGGCGCCGACAGGGGAAAATTCACCCCTCCACTTT	CASKGWAPTGENSPLHF
-	TRBV4-2	TRBJ2-7	TRBD1	TGTGCCAGCAGCCTCAATTCCGGGACAGTCTACGAGCAGTACTTC	CASSLNSGTVYEQYF
-	TRBV30	TRBJ1-2	-	TGTGCCTGGGCCACGGACACGATTTATGGCTACACCTTC	CAWATDTIYGYTF
-	TRBV5-4	TRBJ1-1	-	TGTGCCAGCAGCTTGATAGGGGTGAACACTGAAGCTTTCTTT	CASSLIGVNTEAFF
few	TRBV12-5	TRBJ1-5	-	TGTGCTAGTGGTTTGAGAAGCAATCAGCCCCAGCATTTT	CASGLRSNQPQHF
-	TRBV25-1	TRBJ2-1	TRBD1	TGTGCCAGCAGTAACCGGACAGGGGGCATTATCGACAATGAGCAGTTCTTC	CASSNRTGGIIDNEQFF
-	TRBV10-1	TRBJ2-7	TRBD1	TGCGCCAGCAGTGATCGCCGGGGGACAGGGGGCTACGAGCAGTACTTC	CASSDRRGTGGYEQYF
-	TRBV6-1	TRBJ1-5	-	TGTGCCAGCAGTGAAGCAACAGGGTACGGCAATCAGCCCCAGCATTTT	CASSEATGYGNQPQHF
-	TRBV6-6	TRBJ2-7	-	TGTGCCAGCAATCCGGACCCTTCCTACGAGCAGTACTTC	CASNPDPSYEQYF
-	TRBV5-1	TRBJ2-1	TRBD1	TGCGCCAGCAGCTGGGACAGCTCCTACAATGAGCAGTTCTTC	CASSWDSSYNEQFF
-	TRBV5-4	TRBJ2-5	-	TGTGCCAGCAGCCAACAAGAGACCCAGTACTTC	CASSQQETQYF
-	TRBV7-2	TRBJ2-2	-	TGTGCCAGCAGCTTAGGGCGCAGGTTCTTCGGGGAGCTGTTTTTT	CASSLGRRFFGELFF
once	TRBV9	TRBJ2-7	-	TGTGCCAGCAGCGTAGGTCAGGGGGGCTACGAGCAGTACTTC	CASSVGQGGYEQYF
-	TRBV6-5	TRBJ1-2	-	TGTGCCAGCACTCCTGGGGGCAACTATGGCTACACCTTC	CASTPGGNYGYTF
-	TRBV7-3	TRBJ2-5	-	TGTGCCAGCAGCTTAGGGCCTCTAGCGTCAGAGACCCAGTACTTC	CASSLGPLASETQYF
-	TRBV7-2	TRBJ2-7	-	TGTGCCAGCAGCTTAGAGGGATACTCCTACGAGCAGTACTTC	CASSLEGYSYEQYF
-	TRBV6-5	TRBJ2-7	TRBD1	TGTGCCAGCAGCAAACCGGGACAGGGATCCTACGAGCAGTACTTC	CASSKPGQGSYEQYF
-	TRBV7-6	TRBJ2-1	-	TGTGCCAGCAGCTTAGTAGGCAATGAGCAGTTCTTC	CASSLVGNEQFF
-	TRBV19	TRBJ1-1	-	TGTGCCAGTAGTATGCAAGCAAACACTGAAGCTTTCTTT	CASSMQANTEAFF
once	TRBV19	TRBJ2-2	-	TGTGCCAGTAGTACTCCCTTGTTAGTTTTGAACCTGAACACCGGGGAGCTGTTTTTT	CASSTPLLVLNLNTGELFF
-	TRBV6-5	TRBJ1-4	-	TGTGCCAGCAGCGGGGGGTGGACTAATGAAAAACTGTTTTTT	CASSGGWTNEKLFF
-	TRBV6-5	TRBJ2-7	-	TGTGCCAGCAGTTACGAGCCGGGGATGATAGGGAAGCAGTACTTC	CASSYEPGMIGKQYF
-	TRBV7-8	TRBJ1-2	-	TGTGCCAGCAGCTTGGCTAGACAGTACTACACCTTC	CASSLARQYYTF
few	TRBV7-6	TRBJ2-2	TRBD2	TGTGCCAGCAGCGGGGGACTAGCAATGCCCGGGGAGCTGTTTTTT	CASSGGLAMPGELFF
-	TRBV5-1	TRBJ2-3	-	TGCGCCAGCAGCTTCAATCCCCTGGGAGATACGCAGTATTTT	CASSFNPLGDTQYF
-	TRBV6-5	TRBJ1-1	-	TGTGCCAGCAGCCAAAGTAATCAGGGGCACACTGAAGCTTTCTTT	CASSQSNQGHTEAFF
-	TRBV11-2	TRBJ1-1	-	TGTGCCAGCAGCTTTGATTACACCCCGAACACTGAAGCTTTCTTT	CASSFDYTPNTEAFF
-	TRBV6-1	TRBJ1-3	-	TGTGCCAGCAGGACGGGGGCTGGAAACACCATATATTTT	CASRTGAGNTIYF
-	TRBV30	TRBJ1-2	TRBD1	TGTGCCAGGTGGGACAGGGATGCGTATGGCTACACCTTC	CARWDRDAYGYTF
-	TRBV9	TRBJ2-1	TRBD2	TGTGCCAGCAGACCCTCGGGGGGTGAGCAGTTCTTC	CASRPSGGEQFF
-	TRBV2	TRBJ2-1	-	TGTGCACACTCAGTTGGCGCCAATGAGCAGTTCTTC	CAHSVGANEQFF
-	TRBV5-1	TRBJ2-5	TRBD1	TGCGCCAGTAGGACAGGGGGCCAAGAGACCCAGTACTTC	CASRTGGQETQYF
-	TRBV10-3	TRBJ2-1	-	TGTGCCATCAGTGGGGATCTAAGGACGGGTGAGCAGTTCTTC	CAISGDLRTGEQFF
-	TRBV11-2	TRBJ1-2	-	TGTGCCAGCAGCTTAATTACGGATGGCTACACCTTC	CASSLITDGYTF
-	TRBV9	TRBJ2-6	TRBD1	TGTGCCAGCAGTAGGACAGGGACCTCTGGGGCCAACGTCCTGACTTTC	CASSRTGTSGANVLTF
-	TRBV5-1	TRBJ2-5	TRBD1	TGCGCCAGCAGCCCAGGGGGACAGGGGCGAGGGGAGACCCAGTACTTC	CASSPGGQGRGETQYF
once	TRBV18	TRBJ2-7	-	TGTGCCAGCTCACTTAGGGGTTACGAGCAGTACTTC	CASSLRGYEQYF
-	TRBV19	TRBJ1-5	-	TGTGCCAGTAGTTTGATTGGGCAGCCCCAGCATTTT	CASSLIGQPQHF
-	TRBV6-5	TRBJ2-7	TRBD1	TGTGCCAGCAGTGAGGACAGGGCCGCCTACGAGCAGTACTTC	CASSEDRAAYEQYF
-	TRBV11-2	TRBJ2-4	-	TGTGCCAGCAGCTTGGAGGGGTCAGCCAAAAACATTCAGTACTTC	CASSLEGSAKNIQYF
-	TRBV6-5	TRBJ2-1	-	TGTGCCAGCAGTTACGGTGGGGAGCAGTTCTTC	CASSYGGEQFF
-	TRBV18	TRBJ1-4	-	TGTGCCAGCTCACCCTTAGGATGGGAGGGAAAACTGTTTTTT	CASSPLGWEGKLFF
-	TRBV2	TRBJ2-5	-	TGTGCCAGCAGAAAGCCGCAAGAGACCCAGTACTTC	CASRKPQETQYF
-	TRBV5-1	TRBJ2-1	-	TGCGCCAGCAGCTCAAACCCACGGATGGGGCTTAACGTCTTC	CASSSNPRMGLNVF
-	TRBV29-1	TRBJ1-3	-	TGCAGCGTTGTGGGATTACAGAACGGAAACACCATATATTTT	CSVVGLQNGNTIYF
-	TRBV30	TRBJ1-2	-	TGTGCCTGGAGTAGAACAGGGCATGGCTACACCTTC	CAWSRTGHGYTF
-	TRBV6-1	TRBJ2-1	-	TGTGCCAGCAGCCGGGTTGAGCAGTTCTTC	CASSRVEQFF
-	TRBV15	TRBJ1-2	-	TGTGCCACCAGCAGCGCCCTGGATGCGTGGTACGGCTACACCTTC	CATSSALDAWYGYTF
-	TRBV15	TRBJ2-7	TRBD2	TGTGCCACCAGTCGTCTAGCGGGGGAAGAGATCGAGCAGTACTTC	CATSRLAGEEIEQYF
-	TRBV18	TRBJ1-1	-	TGTGCCAGCTCCCTTTCGGGTGGTTGGAACACTGAAGCTTTCTTT	CASSLSGGWNTEAFF